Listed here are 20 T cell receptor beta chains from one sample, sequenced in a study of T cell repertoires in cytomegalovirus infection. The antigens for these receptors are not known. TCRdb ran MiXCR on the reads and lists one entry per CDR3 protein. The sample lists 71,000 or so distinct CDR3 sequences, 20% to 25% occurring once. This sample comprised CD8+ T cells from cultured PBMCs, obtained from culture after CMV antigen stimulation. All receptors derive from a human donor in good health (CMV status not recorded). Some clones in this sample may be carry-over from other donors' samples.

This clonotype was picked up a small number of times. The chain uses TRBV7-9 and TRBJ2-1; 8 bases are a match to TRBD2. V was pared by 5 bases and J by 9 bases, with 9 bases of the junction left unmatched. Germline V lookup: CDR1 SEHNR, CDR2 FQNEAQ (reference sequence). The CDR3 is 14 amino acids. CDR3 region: CASSPRGGHAEQFF. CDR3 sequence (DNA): TGTGCCAGCAGCCCCCGGGGGGGGCACGCTGAGCAGTTCTTC.

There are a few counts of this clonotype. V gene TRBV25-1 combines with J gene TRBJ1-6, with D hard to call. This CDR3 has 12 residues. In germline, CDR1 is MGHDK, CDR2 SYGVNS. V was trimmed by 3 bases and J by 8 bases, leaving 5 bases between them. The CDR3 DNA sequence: TGTGCCAGCAGTGACCCTTATTCACCCCTCCACTTT. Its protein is CASSDPYSPLHF.

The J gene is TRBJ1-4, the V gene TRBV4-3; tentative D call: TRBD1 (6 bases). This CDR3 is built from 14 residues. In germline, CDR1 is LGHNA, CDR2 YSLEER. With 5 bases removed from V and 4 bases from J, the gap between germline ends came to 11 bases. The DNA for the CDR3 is TGCGCCAGCAGCGCAGGGGCTTATAATGAAAAACTGTTTTTT. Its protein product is CASSAGAYNEKLFF.

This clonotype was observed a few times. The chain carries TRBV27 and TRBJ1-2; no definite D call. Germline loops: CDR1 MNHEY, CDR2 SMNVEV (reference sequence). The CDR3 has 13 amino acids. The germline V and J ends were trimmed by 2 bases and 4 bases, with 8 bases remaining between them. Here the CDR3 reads CASSLQAGYGYTF. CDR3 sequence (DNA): TGTGCCAGCAGTTTACAAGCGGGCTATGGCTACACCTTC.

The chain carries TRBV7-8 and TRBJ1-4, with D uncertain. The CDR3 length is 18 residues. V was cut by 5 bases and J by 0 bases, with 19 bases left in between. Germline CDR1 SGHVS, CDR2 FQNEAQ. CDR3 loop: CASSARSWAGSTNEKLFF. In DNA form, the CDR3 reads TGTGCCAGCAGCGCCCGAAGCTGGGCTGGGTCAACTAATGAAAAACTGTTTTTT.

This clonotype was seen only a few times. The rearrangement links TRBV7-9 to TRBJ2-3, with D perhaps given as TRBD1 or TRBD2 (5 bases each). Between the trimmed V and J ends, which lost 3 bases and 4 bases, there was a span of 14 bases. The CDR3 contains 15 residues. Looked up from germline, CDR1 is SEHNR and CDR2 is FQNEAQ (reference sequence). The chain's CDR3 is CASSLGPPPADTQYF. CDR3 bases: TGTGCCAGCAGCTTGGGACCGCCACCAGCAGATACGCAGTATTTT.

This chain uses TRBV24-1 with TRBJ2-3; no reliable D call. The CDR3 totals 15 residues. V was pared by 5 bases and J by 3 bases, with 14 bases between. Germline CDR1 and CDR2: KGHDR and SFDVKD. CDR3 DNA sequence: TGTGCCACCAGTGGGGTTGGGGTGGAAACAGATACGCAGTATTTT. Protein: CATSGVGVETDTQYF.

The chain's CDR3 is CSVVEGPNYGYTF. The CDR3 coding sequence is TGCAGCGTTGTGGAGGGTCCTAACTATGGCTACACCTTC. The chain is built from TRBV29-1 and TRBJ1-2; D gene uncertain. Germline V gives CDR1 SQVTM, CDR2 ANQGSEA. The CDR3 loop spans 13 amino acids. Between the trimmed V and J ends, which lost 4 bases and 0 bases, there was a span of 9 bases.

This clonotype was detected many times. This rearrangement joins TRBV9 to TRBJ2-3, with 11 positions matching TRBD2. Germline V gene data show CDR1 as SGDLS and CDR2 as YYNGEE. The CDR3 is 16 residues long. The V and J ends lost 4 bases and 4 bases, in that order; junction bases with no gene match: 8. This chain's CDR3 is CASSSQLAGVPDTQYF. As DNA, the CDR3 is TGTGCCAGCAGCTCCCAACTAGCGGGGGTCCCAGATACGCAGTATTTT.

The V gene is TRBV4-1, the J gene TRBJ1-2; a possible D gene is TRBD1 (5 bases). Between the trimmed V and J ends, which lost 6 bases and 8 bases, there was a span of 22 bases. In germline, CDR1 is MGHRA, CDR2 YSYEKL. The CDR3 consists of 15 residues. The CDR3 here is CASRPRDSPPGGYTF. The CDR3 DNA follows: TGCGCCAGCAGACCAAGAGACAGCCCTCCGGGCGGCTACACCTTC.

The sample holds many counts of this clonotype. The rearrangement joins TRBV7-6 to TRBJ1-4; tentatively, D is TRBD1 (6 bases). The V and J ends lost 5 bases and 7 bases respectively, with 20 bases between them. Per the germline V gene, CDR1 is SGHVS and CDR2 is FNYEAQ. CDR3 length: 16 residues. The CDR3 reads CASSDLPGAVGEKLFF. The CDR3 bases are TGTGCCAGCAGCGACCTCCCGGGGGCAGTTGGTGAAAAACTGTTTTTT.

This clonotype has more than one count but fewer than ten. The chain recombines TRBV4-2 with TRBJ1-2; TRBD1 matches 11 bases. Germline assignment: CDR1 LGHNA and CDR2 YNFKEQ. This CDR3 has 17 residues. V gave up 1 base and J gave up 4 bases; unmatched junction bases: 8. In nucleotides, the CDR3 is TGTGCCAGCAGCCAAGGCCCCGGGACAGGGGGTTTCTATGGCTACACCTTC. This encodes CASSQGPGTGGFYGYTF.

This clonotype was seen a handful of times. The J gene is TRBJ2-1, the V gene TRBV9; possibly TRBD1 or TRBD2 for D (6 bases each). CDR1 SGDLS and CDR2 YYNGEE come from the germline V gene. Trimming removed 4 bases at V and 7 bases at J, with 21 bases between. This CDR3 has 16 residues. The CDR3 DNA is TGTGCCAGCAGCATTAGGGGGGACGGATTTTGGAATGAGCAGTTCTTC. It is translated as CASSIRGDGFWNEQFF.

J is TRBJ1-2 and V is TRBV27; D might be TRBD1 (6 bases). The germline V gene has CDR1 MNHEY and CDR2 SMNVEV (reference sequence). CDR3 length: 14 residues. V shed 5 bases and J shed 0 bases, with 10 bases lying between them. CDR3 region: CASSLDRANYGYTF. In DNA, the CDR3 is TGTGCCAGCAGTCTGGACAGAGCTAACTATGGCTACACCTTC.

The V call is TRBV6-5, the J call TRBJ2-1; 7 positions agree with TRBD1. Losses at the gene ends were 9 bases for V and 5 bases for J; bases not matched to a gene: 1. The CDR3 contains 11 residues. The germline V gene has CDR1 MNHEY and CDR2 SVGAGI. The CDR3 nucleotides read TGTGCCAGTGACAGGGACAATGAGCAGTTCTTC. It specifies CASDRDNEQFF.

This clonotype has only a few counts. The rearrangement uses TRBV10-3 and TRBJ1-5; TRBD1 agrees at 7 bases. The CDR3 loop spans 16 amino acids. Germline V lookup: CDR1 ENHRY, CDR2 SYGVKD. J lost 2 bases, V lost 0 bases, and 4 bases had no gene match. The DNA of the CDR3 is TGTGCCATCAGTGAGTCGATGCAGGGGGGCAATCAGCCCCAGCATTTT. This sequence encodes CAISESMQGGNQPQHF.

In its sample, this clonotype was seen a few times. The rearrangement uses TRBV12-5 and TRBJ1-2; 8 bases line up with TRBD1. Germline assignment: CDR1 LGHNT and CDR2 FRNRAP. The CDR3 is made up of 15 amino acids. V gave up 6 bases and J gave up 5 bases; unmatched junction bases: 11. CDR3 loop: CASGQNGQGKYGYTF. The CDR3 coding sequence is TGTGCTAGTGGCCAGAACGGACAGGGAAAGTATGGCTACACCTTC. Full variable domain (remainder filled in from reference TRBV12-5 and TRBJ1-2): DARVTQTPRHKVTEMGQEVTMRCQPILGHNTVFWYRQTMMQGLELLAYFRNRAPLDDSGMPKDRFSAEMPDATLATLKIQPSEPRDSAVYFCASGQNGQGKYGYTFGSGTRLTVV.

The CDR3 is CASSLASTEAFF. CDR3 bases: TGTGCCAGCAGTTTAGCCTCAACTGAAGCTTTCTTT. The rearrangement links TRBV12-3 or TRBV12-4 to TRBJ1-1; D gene ambiguous. The CDR3 has 12 residues. The ends were cut back, 0 bases at V and 5 bases at J, with 4 bases in the middle.

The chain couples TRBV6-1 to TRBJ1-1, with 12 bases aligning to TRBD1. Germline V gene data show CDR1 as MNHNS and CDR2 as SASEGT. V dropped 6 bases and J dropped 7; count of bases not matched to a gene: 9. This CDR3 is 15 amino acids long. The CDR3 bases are TGTGCCAGCAGACCGGGACAGGGGGCGCTGGGTGAAGCTTTCTTT. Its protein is CASRPGQGALGEAFF.

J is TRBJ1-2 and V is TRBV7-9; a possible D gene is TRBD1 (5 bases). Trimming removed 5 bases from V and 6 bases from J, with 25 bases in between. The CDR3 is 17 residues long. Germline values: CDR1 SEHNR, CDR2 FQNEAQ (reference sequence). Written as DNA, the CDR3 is TGTGCCAGCAGCCTGCACATTTCCGGGACCCAAGCTGATGGCTACACCTTC. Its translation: CASSLHISGTQADGYTF. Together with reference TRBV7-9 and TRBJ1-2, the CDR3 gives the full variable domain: DTGVSQNPRHKITKRGQNVTFRCDPISEHNRLYWYRQTLGQGPEFLTYFQNEAQLEKSRLLSDRFSAERPKGSFSTLEIQRTEQGDSAMYLCASSLHISGTQADGYTFGSGTRLTVV.